What follows are 17 T cell receptor beta chains derived from one specimen sequenced in a study of T cells after somatic rescue of genetic block. The method was immunoSEQ multiplex PCR; TCRdb's version includes in-frame clones alone and lacks a portion of them. Of fewer than 150,000 clones detected, about nine tenths appear once; the ten largest clones hold approximately 1.3%. Source material: peripheral blood mononuclear cells (PBMCs). Receptors were obtained from a woman under 30.

In this sample, this clone turned up a few times. This chain uses TRBV7-2 with TRBJ1-2, with a possible D match to TRBD1 (6 bases). CDR1 SGHTA and CDR2 FQGNSA come from the germline V gene. With 0 bases removed from V and 3 bases from J, the gap between germline ends came to 11 bases. This CDR3 contains 15 residues. This chain's CDR3 is CASSLAGGKDYGYTF. The CDR3 nucleotides read TGTGCCAGCAGCTTAGCAGGGGGAAAAGACTATGGCTACACCTTC.

The gene calls are TRBV21-1 and TRBJ2-1; TRBD2 was called by the table and not checked on the DNA. TRBV21-1 constitutes a pseudogene. CDR3 size: 16 residues. The CDR3 here is CASSTALAVLLNEQFF. In DNA form, the CDR3 reads TGTGCCAGCAGCACCGCCCTAGCGGTCCTACTCAATGAGCAGTTCTTC.

The chain couples TRBV7-9 to TRBJ1-4; D is uncertain. CDR3 length: 13 residues. The V gene lost 1 base and the J gene lost 8 bases, with 8 bases spanning the gap. Germline-derived CDR1 and CDR2 are SEHNR and FQNEAQ (reference sequence). This CDR3 is CASSLVRGEKLFF. CDR3 in DNA: TGTGCCAGCAGCTTAGTCCGGGGAGAAAAACTGTTTTTT.

The chain combines TRBV7-8 with TRBJ1-1; a possible D gene is TRBD1 (5 bases). V was trimmed by 1 base and J by 6 bases, leaving 12 bases between them. The CDR3 is 14 amino acids. Germline V gives CDR1 SGHVS, CDR2 FQNEAQ. CDR3 nucleotide sequence: TGTGCCAGCAGCTTAGGGGAGGGGTTCGCTGAAGCTTTCTTT. This codes for CASSLGEGFAEAFF.

The chain employs TRBV25-1 and TRBJ1-1; D not resolved. The V and J ends lost 3 bases and 1 base respectively, with 6 bases between them. This CDR3 spans 13 amino acids. The germline gives CDR1 MGHDK, CDR2 SYGVNS. CDR3 bases: TGTGCCAGCAGTGAGTACCCGAACACTGAAGCTTTCTTT. Its translation is CASSEYPNTEAFF.

J is TRBJ1-3 and V is TRBV27; unclear D gene. V was pared by 7 bases and J by 4 bases, with 5 bases between. CDR1 is MNHEY, CDR2 SMNVEV, per germline (reference sequence). The CDR3 length is 11 residues. CDR3 amino acids: CASKSGNTIYF. CDR3 DNA sequence: TGTGCCAGCAAAAGCGGAAACACCATATATTTT.

The V and J genes are TRBV9 and TRBJ2-1, with TRBD1 identical over 10 bases. V gave up 4 bases and J gave up 5 bases; unmatched junction bases: 6. CDR3 length: 15 amino acids. The germline gives CDR1 SGDLS, CDR2 YYNGEE. CDR3 amino acids: CASSPRQGAHNEQFF. CDR3 DNA: TGTGCCAGCAGCCCGCGACAGGGGGCCCACAATGAGCAGTTCTTC.

This sequence joins TRBV7-2 and TRBJ1-3, with no clear D. V lost 2 bases and J lost 0, with 11 bases in between. Looked up from germline, CDR1 is SGHTA and CDR2 is FQGNSA. The CDR3 consists of 16 residues. This CDR3 reads CASSLTDILSGNTIYF. The DNA of the CDR3 is TGTGCCAGCAGCTTAACCGACATCCTCTCTGGAAACACCATATATTTT.

J is TRBJ1-1 and V is TRBV14; D remains unclear. V was shortened by 4 bases and J by 3 bases, with 6 bases between the two germline ends. The CDR3 is made up of 12 amino acids. In germline, CDR1 is SGHDN, CDR2 FVKESK. In DNA form, the CDR3 reads TGTGCCAGCAGCCGATTCGACACTGAAGCTTTCTTT. Protein: CASSRFDTEAFF.

This clone turned up a few times. The chain is built from TRBV9 and TRBJ1-5; 8 nucleotides agree with TRBD1. Germline values: CDR1 SGDLS, CDR2 YYNGEE. V shed 2 bases and J 9 bases; nucleotides not matched to a gene: 4. The CDR3 runs to 13 residues. CDR3 nucleotide sequence: TGTGCCAGCAGCGTCCAGGGGGCAGGGCCCCAGCATTTT. This sequence encodes CASSVQGAGPQHF.

The chain carries TRBV5-4 and TRBJ2-3; perhaps TRBD1 as D (5 bases). Germline CDR1 SGHNT, CDR2 YYREEE (reference sequence). The germline V and J ends were trimmed by 0 bases and 1 base, with 9 bases remaining between them. This CDR3 region has 15 residues. The CDR3 DNA is TGTGCCAGCAGCTTGGTAAGGGGTGGCACAGATACGCAGTATTTT. This translates into CASSLVRGGTDTQYF.

The chain has TRBV11-1 and TRBJ1-1; D unclear. The CDR3 contains 13 residues. The germline V gene has CDR1 SGHAT and CDR2 FQDESV (reference sequence). V lost 5 bases, J lost 0 bases, and 7 bases lay in between. CDR3 region: CASSPPLNTEAFF. CDR3 nucleotides: TGTGCCAGCAGCCCCCCGTTGAACACTGAAGCTTTCTTT.

The rearrangement links TRBV7-9 to TRBJ2-7; D is uncertain. Trimming cost V 5 bases and J 5 bases, with 16 bases left between them. The CDR3 has 14 residues. From germline, CDR1 is SEHNR and CDR2 FQNEAQ (reference sequence). CDR3 residues: CASSPPGEADEQYF. CDR3 bases: TGTGCCAGCAGCCCCCCGGGTGAGGCTGACGAGCAGTACTTC.

DNA for the CDR3: TGCAGTGGAGAGACAAACTATGGCTACACCTTC. Residues: CSGETNYGYTF. The rearrangement links TRBV20-1 to TRBJ1-2; the D is unclear. Trimming shortened V by 7 bases and J by 2 bases, and 8 bases separated the two germline ends. Germline V lookup: CDR1 DFQATT, CDR2 SNEGSKA (reference sequence). This CDR3 is 11 amino acids long.

The sample holds one count of this clone. This chain connects TRBV6-6 to TRBJ2-2; no definite D call. V was shortened by 7 bases and J by 0 bases, with 12 bases between the two germline ends. CDR1 is MNHNY and CDR2 is SVGAGI in the germline V gene (reference sequence). This CDR3 spans 15 amino acids. The CDR3 DNA sequence: TGTGCCAGCATAGAAGACCAGACGAACACCGGGGAGCTGTTTTTT. Protein: CASIEDQTNTGELFF.

V and J are TRBV19 and TRBJ1-5, with no clear D. Germline V gene lookup returns CDR1 LNHDA and CDR2 SQIVND (reference sequence). The V and J ends lost 6 bases and 5 bases respectively, with 14 bases between them. The CDR3 consists of 14 residues. CDR3 nucleotide sequence: TGTGCCAGTAGCATATCCCCGGGGTATCAGCCCCAGCATTTT. It yields the protein CASSISPGYQPQHF.

This rearrangement joins TRBV7-3 to TRBJ2-1; D call uncertain. V lost 2 bases and J 11 bases, leaving 10 bases between the germline ends. Germline CDR1 and CDR2: SGHTA and FQGTGA. This CDR3 contains 12 residues. The CDR3 is CASSLQRGQQFF. CDR3 DNA sequence: TGTGCCAGCAGCTTACAGCGAGGACAGCAGTTCTTC.